This entry is about one T cell receptor (beta chain). Its antigen is currently unknown. TCRdb's copy holds only in-frame clones and misses some; the assay was immunoSEQ multiplex PCR. The profile shows 50,000 or so clones, around 89% of them singletons. The trim removed 6 bases at V and 6 bases at J, leaving 10 bases unmatched. The germline CDR1 and CDR2 sequences are SGHRS and YFSETQ. The CDR3 covers 17 residues. This sample was taken from a study of OX40 agonist ivuxolimab in advanced cancers. The study's findings and limits: Expanded clones were, on average, more numerous among CD8+ T cells than CD4+. The authors did not determine the antigen specificity of the expanded peripheral T cells.

The TCR was taken from an adult with an advanced solid tumor such as melanoma, head and neck, liver or kidney cancer. Sample: CD4+ or CD8+ T cells sorted from blood, taken in a trial of the OX40 agonist ivuxolimab. V usage is TRBV5-1 and J usage is TRBJ2-3, with 16 bases matching TRBD2. Here the CDR3 DNA reads TGCGCCAGCAACTCGGGACTAGCGGGGGGGCCATTTGATACGCAGTATTTT. Protein: CASNSGLAGGPFDTQYF.